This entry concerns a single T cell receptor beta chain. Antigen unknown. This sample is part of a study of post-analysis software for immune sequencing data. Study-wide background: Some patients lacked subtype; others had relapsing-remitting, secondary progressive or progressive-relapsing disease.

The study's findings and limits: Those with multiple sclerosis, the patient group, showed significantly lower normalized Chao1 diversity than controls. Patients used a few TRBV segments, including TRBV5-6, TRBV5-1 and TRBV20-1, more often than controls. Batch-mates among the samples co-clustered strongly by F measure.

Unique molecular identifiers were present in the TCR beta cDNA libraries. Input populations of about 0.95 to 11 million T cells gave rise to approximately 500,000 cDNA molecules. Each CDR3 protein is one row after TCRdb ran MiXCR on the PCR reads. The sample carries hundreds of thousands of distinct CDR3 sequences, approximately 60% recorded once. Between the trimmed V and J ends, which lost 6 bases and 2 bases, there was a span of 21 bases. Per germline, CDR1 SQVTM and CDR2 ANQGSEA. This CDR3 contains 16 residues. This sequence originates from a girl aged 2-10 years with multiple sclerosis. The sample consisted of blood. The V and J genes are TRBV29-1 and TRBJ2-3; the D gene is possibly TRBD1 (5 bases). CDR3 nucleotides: TGCAGCGTCTCCCCTTCGACAGCCCCTCACACAGATACGCAGTATTTT. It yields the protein CSVSPSTAPHTDTQYF.